Included here is one T cell receptor beta chain sequence, with context. This sample is drawn from a study of cytomegalovirus exposure and HLA in healthy donors. Overall study: Later, an analysis reported that the roughly 120 validation repertoires had used the same platform as the approximately 720 first-cohort repertoires.

Clones were read by immunoSEQ multiplex PCR, and TCRdb kept only the in-frame ones, dropping some. The repertoire includes some 140,000 clones, 75% to 90% of them detected once, and around 24% sits in the top ten. This CDR3 has 14 residues. Germline CDR1 is MNHEY and CDR2 is SMNVEV (reference sequence). After removal of 5 bases from V and 3 bases from J, the junction contained 4 bases not matched to a gene. The TCR originated in a man in his late teens or twenties in good health and CMV-seropositive. The source material was PBMCs. This chain joins TRBV27 and TRBJ1-5; 7 bases are a match to TRBD1. The DNA for the CDR3 is TGTGCCAGCAGTCCAGACAGGGTCAATCAGCCCCAGCATTTT. This codes for CASSPDRVNQPQHF.